This T cell receptor (beta chain) was identified in a study of identical twins' blood T cells. In the study overall: Around 46 million reads covered roughly 6 alpha-chain and roughly 6 beta-chain libraries.

Germline V gives CDR1 PRHDT, CDR2 FYEKMQ (reference sequence). The CDR3 sequence is 14 residues long. V lost 5 bases and J lost 0; bases outside the gene matches: 3. Broader study findings: Each donor's most abundant TCRbeta clonotypes shared more CDR3 sequences with her twin than unrelated donors.

This clonotype has at least ten counts. Its antigen is undetermined. TCRdb re-derived calls from the 5' RACE reads in MiXCR, one entry per CDR3 protein. The sample has fewer than 450,000 distinct CDR3 sequences; around 30% are singletons. This TCR came from a woman between 18 and 55 years old in good health. Sequenced: PBMCs. The chain is built from TRBV13 and TRBJ1-1; 7 positions agree with TRBD1. The DNA of the CDR3 is TGTGCCAGCAGCCGGGGACAGCTGAACACTGAAGCTTTCTTT. Its protein is CASSRGQLNTEAFF. Full variable domain (remainder filled in from reference TRBV13 and TRBJ1-1): AAGVIQSPRHLIKEKRETATLKCYPIPRHDTVYWYQQGPGQDPQFLISFYEKMQSDKGSIPDRFSAQQFSDYHSELNMSSLELGDSALYFCASSRGQLNTEAFFGQGTRLTVV.